The clone carrying this T cell receptor beta chain has more than one count but fewer than ten. Its antigen is not known. This CDR3 has 13 residues. In germline, CDR1 is MGHRA, CDR2 YSYEKL. Trimming left V 1 base short and J 5 bases short, with 8 bases between. The primer mix had 60 Vbeta and 13 Jbeta primers. Assay used: immunoSEQ multiplex PCR; TCRdb lists only in-frame clones, some missing. Among a few hundred thousand clones, approximately 80% were seen once, and the ten largest hold around 2.8%. The data were obtained in a study of cytomegalovirus exposure and HLA in healthy donors. General study results and limits: It was only CMV serostatus that was available as immune exposure information. Earlier analysis looked at TCR beta V segments, and most were productive about 90% or about 30% of the time.

The sequence was collected from a man aged 25-45 years in good health and CMV-seronegative. Sequencing was done on a sample of PBMCs. V gene TRBV4-1 combines with J gene TRBJ2-5; D gene ambiguous. CDR3 amino acids: CASSQGLEETQYF. The CDR3 region has the DNA TGCGCCAGCAGCCAAGGTCTAGAGGAGACCCAGTACTTC.